The clone carrying this T cell receptor (beta chain) has only a few counts. Unique molecular identifiers were incorporated during preparation of the TCRbeta library. TCRdb fed the PCR reads into MiXCR, producing one record per CDR3 protein. The sample shows around 600,000 distinct CDR3 sequences, under 12% of them seen only once. The CDR3 spans 15 residues. In germline, CDR1 is MNHNS, CDR2 SASEGT. Trimming pared 3 bases from V and 0 bases from J, leaving 11 bases between. The data belong to a study of T-cell reconstitution after alpha-beta-depleted transplantation in children. Sequencing was performed on PBMCs from the stem cell graft donor, taken from the stem cell graft. The chain links TRBV6-1 to TRBJ1-1, with D perhaps matching TRBD1 (6 bases). The TCR was taken from a human donor who donated a stem cell graft to a child with acute myeloid leukemia. The CDR3 DNA reads TGTGCCAGCAGTGATGGGGGACACCTGAACACTGAAGCTTTCTTT. Protein: CASSDGGHLNTEAFF.